The present entry profiles one T cell receptor (beta chain) with its context. Its target is not known. These data come from a study of cytomegalovirus exposure and HLA in healthy donors. PCR primers comprised 60 Vbeta and 13 Jbeta primers. TCRdb's table, derived via immunoSEQ multiplex PCR, lists solely in-frame clones and lacks some. The sample lists approximately 200,000 clones, about four fifths occurring once. V lost 0 bases to trimming and J lost 3 bases; unmatched junction nucleotides: 6. The CDR3 consists of 16 residues. In germline, CDR1 is SGHNT, CDR2 YYREEE (reference sequence). Broader study findings: Some V segments (TRBV6-2 and TRBV6-3 among them) were excluded as indistinguishable.

The sequence was obtained from a girl aged 10-17 years in good health and CMV-seropositive. V gene TRBV5-4 combines with J gene TRBJ1-5; 7 bases match TRBD1. Sequencing was carried out using PBMCs. DNA for the CDR3: TGTGCCAGCAGCTTGGAGGGACAGCTACCCAATCAGCCCCAGCATTTT. Its protein product is CASSLEGQLPNQPQHF.